This T cell receptor beta chain was obtained from a study of blood T cell repertoires in COVID-19. V was clipped by 4 bases and J by 0 bases; unmatched bases: 12. CDR3 length equals 17 residues. Looked up from germline, CDR1 is LGHNA and CDR2 is YSLEER. Assay used: immunoSEQ multiplex PCR; TCRdb lists only in-frame clones, some missing. The repertoire includes 200,000 to 250,000 clones, under 85% of them detected once, and 1.3% sits in the top ten. Seattle patient enrollment occurred during active infection, with longitudinal follow-up thereafter. The V gene is TRBV4-3, the J gene TRBJ2-7, with TRBD2 identical over 7 bases. Source material: peripheral blood. The receptor was derived from a woman between 25 and 40 years old with COVID-19, enrolled during active disease. DNA for the CDR3: TGCGCCAGCAGCCCTCAAAGGGGTCTAGCGGCCTCCTACGAGCAGTACTTC. It translates to CASSPQRGLAASYEQYF.